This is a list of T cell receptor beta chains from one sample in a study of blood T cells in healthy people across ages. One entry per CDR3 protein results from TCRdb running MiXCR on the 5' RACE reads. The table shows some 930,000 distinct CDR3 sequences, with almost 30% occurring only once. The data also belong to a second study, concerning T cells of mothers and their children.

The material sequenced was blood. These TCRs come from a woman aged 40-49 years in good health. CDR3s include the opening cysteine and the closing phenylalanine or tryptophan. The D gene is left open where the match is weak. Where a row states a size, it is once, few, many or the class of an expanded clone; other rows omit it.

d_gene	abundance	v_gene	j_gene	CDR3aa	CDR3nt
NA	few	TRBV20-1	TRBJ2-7	CSAPLAGEQYF	TGCAGTGCGCCCCTTGCTGGCGAGCAGTACTTC
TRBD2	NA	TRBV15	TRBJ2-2	CATSRGAGGSNTGELFF	TGTGCCACCAGCAGAGGTGCGGGGGGCTCGAACACCGGGGAGCTGTTTTTT
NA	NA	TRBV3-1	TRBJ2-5	CASSQGNNGVREQYF	TGTGCCAGCAGCCAAGGAAACAACGGAGTAAGAGAGCAGTACTTC
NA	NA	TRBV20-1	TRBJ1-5	CSATDSGYNQPQHF	TGCAGTGCTACGGACAGCGGGTACAATCAGCCCCAGCATTTT
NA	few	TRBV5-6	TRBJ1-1	CASSFDLTAQNTEAFF	TGTGCCAGCAGCTTCGACTTGACAGCCCAGAACACTGAAGCTTTCTTT
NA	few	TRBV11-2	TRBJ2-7	CASSLDQISYEQYF	TGTGCCAGCAGCTTGGACCAGATCTCCTACGAGCAGTACTTC
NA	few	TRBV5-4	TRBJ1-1	CASNGAEGMNTEAFF	TGTGCCAGCAACGGGGCCGAGGGAATGAACACTGAAGCTTTCTTT
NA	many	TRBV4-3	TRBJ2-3	CASSPVRDSTDTQYF	TGCGCCAGCAGCCCCGTCCGGGATAGCACAGATACGCAGTATTTT
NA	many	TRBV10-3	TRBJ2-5	CAISPTVQETQYF	TGTGCCATCAGCCCGACAGTCCAAGAGACCCAGTACTTC
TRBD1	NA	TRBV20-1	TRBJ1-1	CSTSGTGGYDTEAFF	TGCAGTACTAGCGGGACAGGGGGCTACGACACTGAAGCTTTCTTT
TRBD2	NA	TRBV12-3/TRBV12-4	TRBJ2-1	CASRKSPRGGEQFF	TGTGCCAGCAGGAAGTCCCCGCGGGGGGGTGAGCAGTTCTTC
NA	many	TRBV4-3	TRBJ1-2	CASSQEPGVYGYTF	TGCGCCAGCAGCCAAGAACCGGGCGTCTATGGCTACACCTTC
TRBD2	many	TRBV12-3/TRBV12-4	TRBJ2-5	CASSLDNSGETQYF	TGTGCCAGCAGTTTAGATAATAGCGGGGAGACCCAGTACTTC
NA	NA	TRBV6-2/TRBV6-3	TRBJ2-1	CASSYSNGLNEQFF	TGTGCCAGCAGTTACTCTAACGGCCTCAATGAGCAGTTCTTC
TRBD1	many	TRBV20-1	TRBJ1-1	CSARIAGGGEAFF	TGCAGTGCTAGAATTGCAGGGGGTGGGGAAGCTTTCTTT
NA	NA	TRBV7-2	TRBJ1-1	CASSFNRANTEAFF	TGTGCCAGCAGCTTTAACAGGGCGAACACTGAAGCTTTCTTT
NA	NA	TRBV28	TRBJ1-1	CASSLISGAGGTGFF	TGTGCCAGCAGTTTAATTTCTGGTGCTGGGGGGACGGGTTTCTTT